The 30 T cell receptor beta chains listed next were all sequenced from one sample in a study of post-analysis software for immune sequencing data. Notes on the study in general: Four to six TRBV segments, including TRBV5-6, TRBV5-1 and TRBV20-1, were more frequent in patients than controls.

Tagging with unique molecular identifiers was a feature of the TCR beta cDNA libraries. TCRdb called the PCR reads again in MiXCR, with one record for every CDR3 protein. This sample carries 600,000 to 700,000 distinct CDR3 sequences, roughly three fifths of them seen once, and the ten largest clones take over 9%. These receptors have no identified antigens. Sequenced material: blood. The source is a girl aged 2 to 10 with multiple sclerosis.

The chain employs TRBV12-3 or TRBV12-4 and TRBJ2-4; 12 bases are shared with TRBD1. The CDR3 consists of 16 residues. Unmatched junction bases numbered 3, after V lost 5 bases and J lost 1 base. CDR3 in amino acids: CASSPGQGAAKNIQYF. The CDR3 bases are TGTGCCAGCAGTCCGGGACAGGGGGCGGCCAAAAACATTCAGTACTTC.

This clonotype has just a few counts. The chain employs TRBV7-9 and TRBJ2-7; D perhaps matches TRBD2 (5 bases). Germline V gives CDR1 SEHNR, CDR2 FQNEAQ (reference sequence). The ends were cut back, 1 base at V and 6 bases at J, with 10 bases in the middle. The CDR3 spans 13 residues. DNA of the CDR3: TGTGCCAGCAGCTTAGTTGGACTCGGCGAGCAGTACTTC. It codes for CASSLVGLGEQYF.

The rearrangement joins TRBV30 to TRBJ2-1; the D gene is possibly TRBD2 (7 bases). The V and J ends lost 3 bases and 5 bases respectively, with 14 bases between them. CDR3 length equals 14 residues. CDR1 and CDR2 (germline): GTSNPN, SVGIG (reference sequence). CDR3: CAWSSGGLNNEQFF. The CDR3 DNA is TGTGCCTGGAGCTCGGGGGGCCTAAACAATGAGCAGTTCTTC.

The chain joins TRBV29-1 to TRBJ2-7; 9 nucleotides agree with TRBD1. The end of the DNA fits TRBJ2-5 better, so the J call may be wrong. Germline values: CDR1 SQVTM, CDR2 ANQGSEA. The CDR3 runs to 17 residues. This chain's CDR3 is CSVYVLTGGFLEETQYF. In DNA form, the CDR3 reads TGCAGCGTCTACGTTTTAACAGGGGGCTTTTTGGAAGAGACCCAGTACTTC.

In this sample, this clonotype turned up a few times. This chain uses TRBV4-3 with TRBJ2-7; TRBD2 is a possible D gene (5 bases). CDR3 length equals 16 residues. Deletions cut 7 bases from V and 3 bases from J, with 22 bases between. Per the germline V gene, CDR1 is LGHNA and CDR2 is YSLEER. This CDR3 is CASINRVTPGVYEQYF. As DNA, the CDR3 is TGCGCCAGCATAAACCGGGTCACCCCCGGGGTCTACGAGCAGTACTTC.

This clonotype occurred a few times. This chain links TRBV30 with TRBJ2-1; D is ambiguous. From germline, CDR1 is GTSNPN and CDR2 SVGIG (reference sequence). Trimming removed 0 bases from V and 0 bases from J, with 9 bases in between. The CDR3 extends over 15 amino acids. CDR3 in amino acids: CAWSVGKGSYNEQFF. In DNA, the CDR3 is TGTGCCTGGAGTGTGGGCAAAGGCTCCTACAATGAGCAGTTCTTC. Based on the CDR3 plus reference TRBV30 and TRBJ2-1, the full variable domain is SQTIHQWPATLVQPVGSPLSLECTVEGTSNPNLYWYRQAAGRGLQLLFYSVGIGQISSEVPQNLSASRPQDRQFILSSKKLLLSDSGFYLCAWSVGKGSYNEQFFGPGTRLTVL.

This clonotype was recorded a few times. The J gene is TRBJ2-3, the V gene TRBV15; D is unresolved. The CDR3 runs 15 residues. Germline V CDR1 and CDR2: LNHNV, YYDKDF (reference sequence). V lost 1 base, J lost 6 bases, and 14 bases lay in between. The CDR3 DNA reads TGTGCCACCAGCAGAGGGGTAAGCGCGGAGGATACGCAGTATTTT. It encodes CATSRGVSAEDTQYF.

This chain links TRBV20-1 with TRBJ2-3; weak D call: TRBD1 (5 bases). Germline loops: CDR1 DFQATT, CDR2 SNEGSKA (reference sequence). The CDR3 covers 13 residues. With 5 bases removed from V and 2 bases from J, the gap between germline ends came to 11 bases. CDR3 sequence reads: CSAPGISTDTQYF. DNA of the CDR3: TGCAGTGCTCCAGGGATCTCCACAGATACGCAGTATTTT.

This clonotype was counted between two and nine times. V is TRBV20-1 and J is TRBJ1-2; D remains unclear. The CDR3 loop spans 12 amino acids. Germline lookup yields CDR1 DFQATT and CDR2 SNEGSKA (reference sequence). V gave up 1 base and J gave up 8 bases, with 11 bases separating them. For the CDR3, the DNA is TGCAGTGCTAGAGGGGGTGAAGGAGGCTACACCTTC. Translating gives CSARGGEGGYTF.

The chain recombines TRBV5-1 with TRBJ2-7, with D possibly being TRBD2 (5 bases). V was shortened by 0 bases and J by 0 bases, with 10 bases between the two germline ends. Germline CDR1 reads SGHRS; CDR2 reads YFSETQ. The CDR3 loop spans 15 amino acids. CDR3 in amino acids: CASSLAPGNSYEQYF. CDR3 nucleotides: TGCGCCAGCAGCTTGGCCCCCGGGAACTCCTACGAGCAGTACTTC.

The rearrangement uses TRBV20-1 and TRBJ1-5; D gene ambiguous. Germline V gene sequence: CDR1 DFQATT, CDR2 SNEGSKA (reference sequence). The length of the CDR3 is 13 residues. Trimming stripped 0 bases from V and 6 bases from J, with 9 bases between. CDR3 in DNA: TGCAGTGCTAGAGATGGACGGGCTCAGCCCCAGCATTTT. It translates to CSARDGRAQPQHF.

The V and J genes are TRBV7-9 and TRBJ1-2; D perhaps matches TRBD1 (5 bases). CDR3 length: 16 residues. CDR1 and CDR2 (germline): SEHNR, FQNEAQ (reference sequence). The V end lost 4 bases, the J end lost 4 bases, and 19 bases lay between the germline ends. The CDR3 DNA sequence: TGTGCCAGCAGCTCTACGACACAGGAGCTCCTCTATGGCTACACCTTC. This encodes CASSSTTQELLYGYTF.

This clonotype has more than one count but fewer than ten. The chain links TRBV11-2 to TRBJ2-3; perhaps D is TRBD1 or TRBD2 (5 bases each). The CDR3 is 18 residues long. Trimming left V 1 base short and J 0 bases short, with 17 bases between. The germline V gene encodes CDR1 SGHAT and CDR2 FQNNGV. The CDR3 spells CASSLVERGRMSTDTQYF. CDR3 sequence (DNA): TGTGCCAGCAGCTTAGTGGAACGGGGCCGTATGAGCACAGATACGCAGTATTTT. Together with reference TRBV11-2 and TRBJ2-3, the CDR3 gives the full variable domain: EAGVAQSPRYKIIEKRQSVAFWCNPISGHATLYWYQQILGQGPKLLIQFQNNGVVDDSQLPKDRFSAERLKGVDSTLKIQPAKLEDSAVYLCASSLVERGRMSTDTQYFGPGTRLTVL.

The rearrangement uses TRBV7-2 and TRBJ2-1; D possibly corresponds to TRBD2 (5 bases). The V gene's germline CDR1 is SGHTA and CDR2 FQGNSA. Trimming stripped 3 bases from V and 0 bases from J, with 15 bases between. CDR3 length equals 17 residues. CDR3 bases: TGTGCCAGCAGCTTCGCCTCTAGCAGATTCTCCTACAATGAGCAGTTCTTC. Translating it yields CASSFASSRFSYNEQFF.

The chain joins TRBV24-1 to TRBJ1-2; no firm D call. The CDR3 runs to 12 residues. V lost 9 bases and J lost 8, with 15 bases in between. CDR1 is KGHDR and CDR2 is SFDVKD in the germline V gene. CDR3 sequence: CATGSGVEGYTF. Here the CDR3 DNA reads TGTGCCACCGGTTCCGGGGTGGAGGGCTACACCTTC.

This chain joins TRBV5-8 and TRBJ1-2, with 7 bases fitting TRBD1. The germline gives CDR1 SGHTS, CDR2 YDEGEE. Trimming cost V 7 bases and J 5 bases; bases outside gene matches: 5. The CDR3 extends over 12 amino acids. CDR3 DNA: TGTGCCAGCCGGGGACAGTTTTATGGCTACACCTTC. It codes for CASRGQFYGYTF.

This clonotype occurred a few times. This chain joins TRBV5-1 and TRBJ2-3; D ambiguous. This CDR3 region has 16 residues. Trimming shortened V by 0 bases and J by 2 bases, and 13 bases separated the two germline ends. CDR1 and CDR2 from the germline V gene are SGHRS and YFSETQ. This CDR3 is CASSLADQRFTDTQYF. CDR3 bases: TGCGCCAGCAGCTTGGCCGATCAGCGTTTCACAGATACGCAGTATTTT.

Only one count was recorded for this clonotype. The chain is built from TRBV20-1 and TRBJ2-1; no definite D call. The length of the CDR3 is 15 residues. Trimming cost V 0 bases and J 4 bases, with 13 bases left between them. Germline CDR1 DFQATT, CDR2 SNEGSKA (reference sequence). The CDR3 region has the DNA TGCAGTGCTAGAGATGATGTTCAGCGATACAATGAGCAGTTCTTC. Translation: CSARDDVQRYNEQFF.

This clonotype appeared once. The V gene is TRBV11-3, the J gene TRBJ2-3, with D tentatively TRBD1 (6 bases). CDR1 SGHNT and CDR2 YENEEA come from the germline V gene. Trimming shortened V by 3 bases and J by 1 base, and 14 bases separated the two germline ends. The CDR3 runs to 16 residues. As DNA, the CDR3 is TGTGCCAGCAGCTTGGCGTTCCAGGGGCGCACAGATACGCAGTATTTT. It yields the protein CASSLAFQGRTDTQYF. Variable domain in full (rest from reference TRBV11-3 and TRBJ2-3): EAGVVQSPRYKIIEKKQPVAFWCNPISGHNTLYWYLQNLGQGPELLIRYENEEAVDDSQLPKDRFSAERLKGVDSTLKIQPAELGDSAVYLCASSLAFQGRTDTQYFGPGTRLTVL.

As DNA, the CDR3 is TGTGCCAGCAGTTACGGGCAGGGGAGTTTGGGCAAAAACATTCAGTACTTC. Protein: CASSYGQGSLGKNIQYF. The rearrangement links TRBV6-2 or TRBV6-3 to TRBJ2-4; possible D gene TRBD1, 6 bases. Germline V CDR1 and CDR2: MNHEY, SVGEGT. V lost 2 bases and J lost 3, with 17 bases in between. The CDR3 covers 17 residues.

V and J are TRBV27 and TRBJ2-3; 9 nucleotides align to TRBD1. Trimming cost V 3 bases and J 5 bases; bases outside gene matches: 6. Per the germline V gene, CDR1 is MNHEY and CDR2 is SMNVEV (reference sequence). The CDR3 contains 15 residues. In DNA form, the CDR3 reads TGTGCCAGCAGTTTTGCGGGACAGGGTAAAGATACGCAGTATTTT. Amino acid sequence: CASSFAGQGKDTQYF.

The chain is built from TRBV6-2 or TRBV6-3 and TRBJ1-5; D unclear. Germline V gene lookup returns CDR1 MNHEY and CDR2 SVGEGT. The CDR3 contains 12 residues. V was cut by 8 bases and J by 3 bases, with 8 bases left in between. This CDR3 reads CASCLPNQPQHF. CDR3 DNA: TGTGCCAGCTGTTTACCCAATCAGCCCCAGCATTTT.

The chain recombines TRBV7-2 with TRBJ1-2; D might be TRBD1 (5 bases). CDR3 length: 15 residues. Deletions cut 2 bases from V and 4 bases from J, with 14 bases between. Germline V gives CDR1 SGHTA, CDR2 FQGNSA. The CDR3 sequence: CASSLWGGEGYGYTF. In nucleotides, the CDR3 is TGTGCCAGCAGCTTATGGGGGGGTGAGGGCTATGGCTACACCTTC.

This rearrangement joins TRBV12-3 or TRBV12-4 to TRBJ1-1; a weak D match, TRBD1 (5 bases). The V and J ends lost 7 bases and 1 base respectively, with 16 bases between them. The CDR3 is 15 amino acids. The CDR3 reads CASTNRGRENTEAFF. The CDR3 coding sequence is TGTGCCAGCACCAATAGGGGACGGGAGAACACTGAAGCTTTCTTT.

The gene calls are TRBV6-5 and TRBJ2-7; D ambiguous. V lost 0 bases to trimming and J lost 7 bases, with 13 bases between them. The CDR3 sequence is 14 residues long. Looked up from germline, CDR1 is MNHEY and CDR2 is SVGAGI. CDR3 nucleotide sequence: TGTGCCAGCAGTTACTCCCTTCAGGTTGGGGAGCAGTACTTC. This sequence encodes CASSYSLQVGEQYF.

The chain couples TRBV13 to TRBJ2-7; 11 bases match TRBD2. The germline gives CDR1 PRHDT, CDR2 FYEKMQ (reference sequence). The V segment lost 5 bases and the J segment 4 bases; nucleotides outside the gene matches: 7. The CDR3 extends over 15 amino acids. CDR3 region: CASSPRLAGQYEQYF. In DNA form, the CDR3 reads TGTGCCAGCAGCCCTCGACTAGCGGGACAGTACGAGCAGTACTTC.

V and J are TRBV7-9 and TRBJ2-5; D tentatively reads TRBD1 or TRBD2 (5 bases each). The closer fit of TRBJ2-7 to the DNA end suggests the J call may be wrong. The CDR3 length is 16 residues. Germline V gene data show CDR1 as SEHNR and CDR2 as FQNEAQ (reference sequence). CDR3 nucleotide sequence: TGTGCCAGCAGCTTCTACGCGGTCCCCCAGGGAGACGAGCAGTACTTC. Translating gives CASSFYAVPQGDEQYF.

This clonotype was seen a handful of times. The chain recombines TRBV11-2 with TRBJ2-7; D is unresolved. Germline-derived CDR1 and CDR2 are SGHAT and FQNNGV. The CDR3 is made up of 14 amino acids. Trimming cost V 1 base and J 0 bases, with 7 bases left between them. CDR3 protein: CASSLVMVSYEQYF. The CDR3 nucleotides are TGTGCCAGCAGCTTAGTGATGGTCTCCTACGAGCAGTACTTC.

This clonotype turned up a few times. This rearrangement joins TRBV12-3 or TRBV12-4 to TRBJ2-1; 14 bases are a match to TRBD2. Trimming at V came to 5 bases and at J to 7 bases, leaving 4 bases not matched to a gene. The CDR3 has 15 residues. The CDR3 bases are TGTGCCAGCAGTGACCGACTAGCGGGGGGGAATGAGCAGTTCTTC. Protein: CASSDRLAGGNEQFF.

V is TRBV29-1 and J is TRBJ1-1; TRBD1 is a possible D gene (5 bases). CDR3 size: 12 residues. V lost 0 bases and J 10 bases, leaving 12 bases between the germline ends. Germline CDR1 SQVTM, CDR2 ANQGSEA. For the CDR3, the DNA is TGCAGCGTTGAAGATCAGGGCGGGCCAGCTTTCTTT. This translates into CSVEDQGGPAFF.